This TCR beta chain derives from a study of regulatory T cells in long-lasting Graves disease. Germline CDR1 LNHDA, CDR2 SQIVND (reference sequence). The CDR3 extends over 15 amino acids. Trimming took 3 bases from V and 5 from J; bases not matched to a gene: 10. This clonotype came up a few times. Investigators prepared the TCR beta libraries by applying iRepertoire HTBI primers and Arm-PCR of CDR3 regions. TCRdb reprocessed the multiplex PCR reads via MiXCR and lists one record per CDR3 protein. Here the sample spans about 540,000 distinct CDR3 sequences, approximately 12% being singletons. The time point denotes: newly diagnosed GD, antithyroid drugs for less than 3 months. Scientists built the TCR library using RNA that was extracted from PBMCs. The data also belong to a second study, concerning T cells in Graves' hyperthyroidism and ophthalmopathy. This second report adds: Ophthalmopathy, as predicted by the model, came a median about seven months after the prediction.

The clonotype originates from a young man with Graves disease. The sequenced sample was peripheral blood mononuclear cells (PBMCs), obtained at new diagnosis, from a patient treated with antithyroid drugs. The rearrangement links TRBV19 to TRBJ2-7; TRBD2 matches 7 bases. As DNA, the CDR3 is TGTGCCAGTAGTATCATAGCGGGCCCTTCCAACGAGCAGTACTTC. Translated: CASSIIAGPSNEQYF.